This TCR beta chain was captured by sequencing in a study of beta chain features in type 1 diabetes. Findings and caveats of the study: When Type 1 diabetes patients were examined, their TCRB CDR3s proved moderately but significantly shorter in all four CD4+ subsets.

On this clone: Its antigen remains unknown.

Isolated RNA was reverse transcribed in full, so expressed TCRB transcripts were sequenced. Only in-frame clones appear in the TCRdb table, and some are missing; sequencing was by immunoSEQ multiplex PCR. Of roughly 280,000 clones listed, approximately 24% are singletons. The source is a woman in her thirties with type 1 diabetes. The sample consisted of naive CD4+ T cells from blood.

Here the CDR3 DNA reads TGTGCCAGTAGTATAAAGGGGAATCAGCCCCAGCATTTT. Residues: CASSIKGNQPQHF. The V call is TRBV19, the J call TRBJ1-5; D is possibly TRBD1 (5 bases). The CDR3 runs 13 residues. From germline, CDR1 is LNHDA and CDR2 SQIVND (reference sequence). V lost 2 bases to trimming and J lost 4 bases, with 6 bases between them.